The TCR beta chain under discussion was sequenced for a study of somatic mutations in cytotoxic T cells in rheumatoid arthritis. Study-level background: Before any treatment began, 30 to 35 ml EDTA peripheral blood was collected from patients right after diagnosis.

Study outcomes and limitations: The authors did not know the antigen targets of the expanded CD8+ clones. Neither rheumatoid arthritis patients nor age-matched healthy controls had significantly different CD8+ T-cell clonality from the other group.

Trimming took 3 bases from V and 5 from J, leaving 5 bases between them. The CDR3 consists of 12 residues. Germline assignment: CDR1 SGHTA and CDR2 FQGTGA. Worth noting for this clone: Its antigen is not known. Other DNA sequences in this specimen translate into the identical CDR3.

The data were produced by immunoSEQ multiplex PCR, yet TCRdb's version contains in-frame clones alone and is incomplete. The data contain about 16,000 clones, about 72% of them singletons. This chain links TRBV7-3 with TRBJ2-1, with unresolved D. This sequence originates from an adult with rheumatoid arthritis. The specimen sequenced was CD8+ T cells sorted from blood. The CDR3 here is CASSFGNNEQFF. The DNA of the CDR3 is TGTGCCAGCAGCTTTGGCAACAATGAGCAGTTCTTC.